The clone carrying this TCR beta chain was counted a few times. Its cognate antigen is unknown. The entry originates in a study of T cells after yellow fever vaccination. The study, taken as a whole, reports: Among primary-vaccination clones, most reappeared after the booster, at 95% to 96% for CD4 and around 90% for CD8.

TCRdb fed the 5' RACE reads into MiXCR, producing one record per CDR3 protein. The data show 300,000 to 400,000 distinct CDR3 sequences, with around 13% seen just once and 3.2% held by the top ten. Per germline, CDR1 DFQATT and CDR2 SNEGSKA (reference sequence). V gave up 5 bases and J gave up 7 bases, with 21 bases separating them. CDR3 length equals 15 residues. The origin of this receptor is a young man who received the YFV17D yellow fever vaccine. The material sequenced was CD4+ T cells sorted from PBMCs, taken 15 days after the yellow fever booster vaccination. The chain joins TRBV20-1 to TRBJ1-5, with a weak D call TRBD1 (5 bases). The CDR3 nucleotides read TGCAGTGCTGCCCTGGGTGGGGCAAGAGGGCAGCCCCAGCATTTT. Encoded protein: CSAALGGARGQPQHF.